Listed below are T cell receptor beta chains from one sample, sequenced in a study of CXCR3-negative and CXCR3-positive naive CD8 T cells. From the 5' RACE reads, TCRdb lists one entry per CDR3 protein and no DNA. The specimen's table records about 130,000 distinct CDR3 sequences. Sequenced: naive CXCR3- CD8+ T cells from blood. Receptors were obtained from a human donor in good health. Some clones in this sample may be carry-over from other donors' samples. CDR3s include the opening cysteine and the closing phenylalanine or tryptophan.

V	J	length	CDR3
TRBV12-3/TRBV12-4	TRBJ2-3	16	CASSFTREATTDTQYF
TRBV28	TRBJ2-7	18	CASSPPTTGSPRSYEQYF
TRBV6-5	TRBJ1-1	13	CASNLRDRGPAFF
TRBV9	TRBJ1-1	14	CASSVGGRDTEAFF
TRBV20-1	TRBJ2-7	13	CSAQTGDSYEQYF
TRBV6-2/TRBV6-3	TRBJ2-7	14	CASSYLAGLHEQYF
TRBV7-9	TRBJ2-7	12	CASSETGGEQYF
TRBV28	TRBJ2-5	16	CASRELTDRGGETQYF
TRBV7-9	TRBJ2-7	15	CASSLEAGSSYEQYF
TRBV7-8	TRBJ2-1	16	CASSQGKGSSYNEQFF
TRBV4-1	TRBJ2-3	17	CASSQDPGQDITDTQYF
TRBV29-1	TRBJ1-1	15	CSVPGGGFMNTEAFF
TRBV7-9	TRBJ2-7	15	CASSPIRDRAHEQYF
TRBV7-8	TRBJ1-1	12	CASSLGDAEAFF
TRBV20-1	TRBJ2-7	14	CSAQPGVDSYEQYF
TRBV9	TRBJ2-7	15	CASSSSGSSSYEQYF
TRBV6-5	TRBJ1-1	14	CASSTLRGDTEAFF
TRBV7-9	TRBJ1-4	16	CASSLRSGTAFEKLFF
TRBV20-1	TRBJ2-7	13	CSASVGSGYEQYF
TRBV7-4	TRBJ2-1	15	CASTSAGGLGNEQFF
TRBV29-1	TRBJ1-2	14	CSVPDRALGYGYTF
TRBV7-2	TRBJ2-5	14	CASSQLAGLETQYF
TRBV9	TRBJ1-1	13	CASSVTGGVEAFF
TRBV28	TRBJ1-4	16	CASSSLPGVVGEKLFF
TRBV7-9	TRBJ2-7	14	CASSVPGRTYEQYF
TRBV5-1	TRBJ1-4	17	CASSWLEGYATNEKLFF
TRBV20-1	TRBJ2-1	13	CSAENSGVDEQFF
TRBV7-6	TRBJ2-5	14	CASSSDNRQETQYF
TRBV28	TRBJ2-2	13	CASSLGVPGELFF
TRBV6-5	TRBJ2-5	14	CASSYSRDAETQYF
TRBV28	TRBJ2-7	14	CASSSGGPSYEQYF
TRBV5-1	TRBJ1-1	15	CASRAGTEQNTEAFF
TRBV19	TRBJ2-2	15	CASNDPSGSTGELFF
TRBV4-3	TRBJ2-1	17	CASSQDRRPGPVHEQFF
TRBV11-2	TRBJ2-1	18	CASRRGEAGGPTYNEQFF
TRBV29-1	TRBJ1-2	15	CSALDRHSRNYGYTF
TRBV3-1	TRBJ2-5	15	CASSQAATGGETQYF
TRBV7-9	TRBJ2-1	17	CASSFIYLGPTYNEQFF
TRBV18	TRBJ2-7	16	CASDKGEQGATYEQYF
TRBV20-1	TRBJ2-7	12	CSARGLGYEQYF
TRBV28	TRBJ2-1	15	CASSLYRGAYNEQFF
TRBV7-8	TRBJ2-1	17	CASSSLGGVGGPDEQFF
TRBV28	TRBJ2-2	15	CASRFPRENTGELFF
TRBV23-1	TRBJ2-1	15	CASSRIDGQGNEQFF
TRBV10-2	TRBJ2-2	17	CASTQDGGTKNTGELFF
TRBV28	TRBJ1-5	14	CASSQRTGNQPQHF
TRBV7-9	TRBJ1-1	14	CASSSTGDYTEAFF
TRBV20-1	TRBJ2-3	14	CSATSPAGTDTQYF
TRBV6-6	TRBJ2-1	12	CASTQTGEEQFF
TRBV29-1	TRBJ1-1	13	CSVAGGPNTEAFF
TRBV30	TRBJ2-3	17	CAWRDIAASGRTDTQYF